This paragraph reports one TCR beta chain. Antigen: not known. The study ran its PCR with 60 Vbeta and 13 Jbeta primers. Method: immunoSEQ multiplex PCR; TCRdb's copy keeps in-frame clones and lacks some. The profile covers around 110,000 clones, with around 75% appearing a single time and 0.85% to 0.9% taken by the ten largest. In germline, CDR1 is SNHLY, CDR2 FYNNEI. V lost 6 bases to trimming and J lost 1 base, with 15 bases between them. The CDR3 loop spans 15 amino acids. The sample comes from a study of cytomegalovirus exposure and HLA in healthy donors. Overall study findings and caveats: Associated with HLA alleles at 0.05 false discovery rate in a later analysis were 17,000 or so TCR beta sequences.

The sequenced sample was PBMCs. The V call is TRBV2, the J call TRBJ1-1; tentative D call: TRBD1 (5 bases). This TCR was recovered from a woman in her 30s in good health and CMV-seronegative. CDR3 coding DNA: TGTGCCAGCAGCGAGCTAGGACATCCGAACACTGAAGCTTTCTTT. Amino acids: CASSELGHPNTEAFF.